These 5 T cell receptor beta chains share one sample of origin, sequenced in a study of vaccination effects on CD4 cells after COVID-19. No cognate antigen is known for these TCRs. TCRdb's table, derived via immunoSEQ multiplex PCR, lists solely in-frame clones and lacks some. The table shows fewer than 80,000 clones, with around 70% occurring only once. Under the ViraFEST assay, PBMC were stimulated with viral peptide pools so that antigen-specific CD4+ T cells expanded. Sequencing was performed afterwards. Following a roughly 11-day culture, CD4+ T cells were purified. Of the BNT162b2 and mRNA-1273 vaccines, participants received two doses of one or the other. Here the sequenced sample was CD4+ T cells from PBMCs cultured with HCoV-229E spike peptides, taken after COVID-19 vaccination. The source of these receptors is a human donor who received a COVID-19 vaccine.

This chain joins TRBV7-7 and TRBJ2-1, with 11 bases lining up with TRBD2. The V gene's germline CDR1 is SSHAT and CDR2 FNYEAQ (reference sequence). The CDR3 loop spans 16 amino acids. The V gene end was trimmed by 4 bases and the J gene end by 3 bases; junction bases not matched to a gene: 5. The CDR3 spells CASSSSGTSGYNEQFF. The CDR3, as DNA: TGTGCCAGCAGCTCCTCAGGGACTAGCGGCTACAATGAGCAGTTCTTC.

This clone was detected only once. The chain employs TRBV15 and TRBJ1-2; D might be TRBD1 (5 bases). The CDR3 spans 14 residues. Germline CDR1 LNHNV, CDR2 YYDKDF (reference sequence). With 1 base removed from V and 5 bases from J, the gap between germline ends came to 11 bases. The DNA of the CDR3 is TGTGCCACCAGCAGAGGGGGGGAGGGGTATGGCTACACCTTC. Its protein is CATSRGGEGYGYTF.

The V and J genes are TRBV7-8 and TRBJ1-4; D is undetermined. The CDR3 has 15 amino acids. Per germline, CDR1 SGHVS and CDR2 FQNEAQ. Trimming stripped 3 bases from V and 0 bases from J, with 8 bases between. CDR3 region: CASSFGTSTNEKLFF. The CDR3 coding sequence is TGTGCCAGCAGCTTTGGCACTTCAACTAATGAAAAACTGTTTTTT.

CDR3 in amino acids: CATSEGLAGGTDTQYF. CDR3 coding DNA: TGTGCCACCAGTGAGGGACTAGCGGGGGGAACAGATACGCAGTATTTT. This sequence joins TRBV24-1 and TRBJ2-3, with 15 bases lining up with TRBD2. V gave up 4 bases and J gave up 3 bases; unmatched junction bases: 1. Germline V lookup: CDR1 KGHDR, CDR2 SFDVKD. The CDR3 is 16 amino acids.

The J gene is TRBJ2-1, the V gene TRBV5-6, with TRBD2 identical over 13 bases. Germline-derived CDR1 and CDR2 are SGHDT and YYEEEE. V shed 0 bases, J shed 4 bases, and the junction held 7 bases outside the gene matches. The CDR3 runs 18 residues. CDR3 nucleotide sequence: TGTGCCAGCAGCTTGGAACTAGCGGGGGGGCCGGGTTACAATGAGCAGTTCTTC. Encoded protein: CASSLELAGGPGYNEQFF.